The 28 T cell receptor beta chains reported below all come from one sample, sequenced in a study of long-term antiretroviral therapy in people with HIV. Survey level was the resolution at which the v3.0 immunoSEQ assay ran. Measured with immunoSEQ multiplex PCR; TCRdb has only the in-frame clones, and not every one. The profile shows tens of thousands of clones, approximately 76% of them singletons. The input for sequencing was unsorted PBMCs, taken 1.1 years before starting antiretroviral therapy. These receptors were collected from a woman aged 40 to 50 with HIV.

This clone was observed once. V and J are TRBV5-4 and TRBJ2-4, with D maybe TRBD1 (5 bases). Germline CDR1 reads SGHNT; CDR2 reads YYREEE (reference sequence). The CDR3 is made up of 14 amino acids. The ends were cut back, 4 bases at V and 3 bases at J, with 11 bases in the middle. The chain's CDR3 is CASSPREIKNIQYF. In DNA form, the CDR3 reads TGTGCCAGCAGCCCCAGGGAAATCAAAAACATTCAGTACTTC.

DNA for the CDR3: TGCGCCAGCAGCCAAGATGTCAGTCGACCTTTCTTT. Amino acid sequence: CASSQDVSRPFF. The genes are TRBV4-1 and TRBJ1-1; D unclear. Per the germline V gene, CDR1 is MGHRA and CDR2 is YSYEKL. The CDR3 sequence is 12 residues long. V dropped 0 bases and J dropped 12 bases, with 11 bases sitting between them.

The chain uses TRBV19 and TRBJ1-4; D is undetermined. The CDR3 contains 12 residues. V lost 6 bases to trimming and J lost 1 base, with 3 bases between them. The germline V gene encodes CDR1 LNHDA and CDR2 SQIVND (reference sequence). DNA for the CDR3: TGTGCCAGTAGAGGAACTAATGAAAAACTGTTTTTT. Translated, it gives CASRGTNEKLFF.

In this sample, this clone turned up a few times. The rearrangement joins TRBV2 to TRBJ1-2; 9 nucleotides align to TRBD1. Per the germline V gene, CDR1 is SNHLY and CDR2 is FYNNEI. The CDR3 is 15 residues long. Unmatched junction bases numbered 3, after V lost 4 bases and J lost 0 bases. CDR3 DNA sequence: TGTGCCAGCAGTGTACAGGGGGCGACTAACTATGGCTACACCTTC. It codes for CASSVQGATNYGYTF.

V usage is TRBV6-1 and J usage is TRBJ2-2; D gene unclear. CDR1 and CDR2 from the germline V gene are MNHNS and SASEGT. Trimming removed 0 bases from V and 6 bases from J, with 5 bases in between. This CDR3 is 13 amino acids long. In DNA form, the CDR3 reads TGTGCCAGCAGTGAAGCCCAACCCGGGGAGCTGTTTTTT. It encodes CASSEAQPGELFF.

The V call is TRBV7-6, the J call TRBJ1-5; the D is unclear. V lost 2 bases, J lost 3 bases, and 2 bases lay in between. Per germline, CDR1 SGHVS and CDR2 FNYEAQ. CDR3 length: 12 residues. As DNA, the CDR3 is TGTGCCAGCAGCTTAATCAATCAGCCCCAGCATTTT. It translates to CASSLINQPQHF.

This clone was counted between two and nine times. This chain connects TRBV6-5 to TRBJ2-1; TRBD2 agrees at 12 bases. Germline lookup yields CDR1 MNHEY and CDR2 SVGAGI. V shed 6 bases and J 5 bases; nucleotides not matched to a gene: 5. There are 15 residues in the CDR3. The CDR3 sequence: CASSPTSGSNNEQFF. The CDR3 DNA sequence: TGTGCCAGCAGCCCGACTAGCGGGAGTAACAATGAGCAGTTCTTC.

The chain combines TRBV15 with TRBJ1-2; perhaps TRBD1 as D (6 bases). The germline V gene encodes CDR1 LNHNV and CDR2 YYDKDF (reference sequence). The CDR3 sequence is 13 residues long. V shed 8 bases and J shed 5 bases, with 15 bases lying between them. CDR3 DNA sequence: TGTGCCACCTCCCCCAGACAGGCATATGGCTACACCTTC. This gives the protein CATSPRQAYGYTF. The whole variable domain, remainder taken from reference TRBV15 and TRBJ1-2, is DAMVIQNPRYQVTQFGKPVTLSCSQTLNHNVMYWYQQKSSQAPKLLFHYYDKDFNNEADTPDNFQSRRPNTSFCFLDIRSPGLGDTAMYLCATSPRQAYGYTFGSGTRLTVV.

As DNA, the CDR3 is TGTGCCAGCAGCCAACCCCCGGGACAGGGGGTAGATGAGCAGTTCTTC. Its translation is CASSQPPGQGVDEQFF. The V and J genes are TRBV4-2 and TRBJ2-1; 11 nucleotides agree with TRBD1. CDR1 and CDR2 (germline): LGHNA, YNFKEQ. This CDR3 is 16 amino acids long. V lost 2 bases to trimming and J lost 8 bases; unmatched junction nucleotides: 8.

The CDR3 DNA sequence: TGTGCCAGCAGCTTCAACGCTAACACTGAAGCTTTCTTT. Protein sequence: CASSFNANTEAFF. The chain is built from TRBV11-2 and TRBJ1-1; no definite D call. In germline, CDR1 is SGHAT, CDR2 FQNNGV. V dropped 3 bases and J dropped 2 bases, with 7 bases sitting between them. CDR3 length equals 13 residues.

Here the CDR3 reads CASSELTGGNGYTF. CDR3 bases: TGTGCCAGCAGTGAATTGACAGGGGGCAATGGCTACACCTTC. The rearrangement uses TRBV6-1 and TRBJ1-2; 10 nucleotides agree with TRBD1. Germline V CDR1 and CDR2: MNHNS, SASEGT. The CDR3 length is 14 residues. V trimming: 2 bases; J trimming: 6 bases; junction bases outside the gene matches: 3.

The chain is built from TRBV7-6 and TRBJ2-3; D is uncertain. Germline CDR1 is SGHVS and CDR2 is FNYEAQ. The CDR3 sequence is 14 residues long. V was pared by 2 bases and J by 0 bases, with 6 bases between. The CDR3 nucleotides read TGTGCCAGCAGCTTAAGTGGGAGCACAGATACGCAGTATTTT. It codes for CASSLSGSTDTQYF.

The chain has TRBV15 and TRBJ2-2, with 7 positions matching TRBD2. Germline V CDR1 and CDR2: LNHNV, YYDKDF (reference sequence). The V gene end was trimmed by 3 bases and the J gene end by 5 bases; junction bases not matched to a gene: 9. The CDR3 covers 16 residues. The CDR3 DNA reads as TGTGCCACCAGCAGGTCAAGGCGGGGAGGGACCGGGGAGCTGTTTTTT. This encodes CATSRSRRGGTGELFF.

This rearrangement joins TRBV4-1 to TRBJ1-2; 7 bases are a match to TRBD1. The CDR3 length is 16 residues. With V trimmed by 1 base and J by 3 bases, 8 bases remained unmatched. Germline lookup yields CDR1 MGHRA and CDR2 YSYEKL. CDR3 coding DNA: TGCGCCAGCAGCCAAGTCCAGGGACAGTTTGACTATGGCTACACCTTC. Translating gives CASSQVQGQFDYGYTF.

The chain combines TRBV13 with TRBJ1-6, with D unresolved. The CDR3 contains 16 residues. Germline CDR1 reads PRHDT; CDR2 reads FYEKMQ (reference sequence). V was pared by 1 base and J by 0 bases, with 7 bases between. The CDR3 region has the DNA TGTGCCAGCAGCTTAGCGGGGAGCTCCTATAATTCACCCCTCCACTTT. Amino acids: CASSLAGSSYNSPLHF.

In DNA form, the CDR3 reads TGTGCCAGCAGCTTAATCCAGGGGACTGAAGCTTTCTTT. It encodes CASSLIQGTEAFF. The genes are TRBV7-2 and TRBJ1-1; D is possibly TRBD1 (6 bases). CDR3 size: 13 residues. The V gene lost 2 bases and the J gene lost 5 bases, with 9 bases spanning the gap. Germline V gene data show CDR1 as SGHTA and CDR2 as FQGNSA.

The CDR3 sequence: CASSLGGVRYGYTF. As DNA, the CDR3 is TGTGCCAGCAGCTTAGGGGGGGTTCGCTATGGCTACACCTTC. The chain links TRBV7-9 to TRBJ1-2; perhaps TRBD1 as D (5 bases). Deletions cut 1 base from V and 4 bases from J, with 10 bases between. The CDR3 consists of 14 residues. CDR1 SEHNR and CDR2 FQNEAQ come from the germline V gene (reference sequence). The variable domain in full, with the rest retrieved from reference TRBV7-9 and TRBJ1-2, is DTGVSQNPRHKITKRGQNVTFRCDPISEHNRLYWYRQTLGQGPEFLTYFQNEAQLEKSRLLSDRFSAERPKGSFSTLEIQRTEQGDSAMYLCASSLGGVRYGYTFGSGTRLTVV.

The genes are TRBV7-9 and TRBJ2-1; D possibly matches TRBD1 or TRBD2 (5 bases each). The CDR3 spans 12 residues. V lost 5 bases and J lost 9, with 11 bases in between. Germline V gene sequence: CDR1 SEHNR, CDR2 FQNEAQ (reference sequence). In nucleotides, the CDR3 is TGTGCCAGCAGCCCGGGGACCGGTGAGCAGTTCTTC. Protein sequence: CASSPGTGEQFF.

The chain has TRBV5-1 and TRBJ1-5, with D hard to call. Trimming took off 0 bases at V and 3 bases at J, with 10 bases between the two ends. Germline V CDR1 and CDR2: SGHRS, YFSETQ. CDR3 length: 15 residues. CDR3 sequence (DNA): TGCGCCAGCAGCTTGGCCCCTATGGACAATCAGCCCCAGCATTTT. Protein sequence: CASSLAPMDNQPQHF.

The CDR3 protein is CASSLSRSDTQYF. CDR3 DNA sequence: TGTGCCAGCAGCTTGTCGAGGTCAGATACGCAGTATTTT. The genes are TRBV5-6 and TRBJ2-3, with D unclear. Germline V gives CDR1 SGHDT, CDR2 YYEEEE. V lost 1 base and J 4 bases, leaving 7 bases between the germline ends. The CDR3 runs 13 residues. Together with reference TRBV5-6 and TRBJ2-3, the CDR3 gives the full variable domain: DAGVTQSPTHLIKTRGQQVTLRCSPKSGHDTVSWYQQALGQGPQFIFQYYEEEERQRGNFPDRFSGHQFPNYSSELNVNALLLGDSALYLCASSLSRSDTQYFGPGTRLTVL.

This chain links TRBV5-1 with TRBJ1-2; maybe TRBD1 (6 bases). Per the germline V gene, CDR1 is SGHRS and CDR2 is YFSETQ. The ends were cut back, 4 bases at V and 7 bases at J, with 20 bases in the middle. CDR3 length: 15 amino acids. Written as DNA, the CDR3 is TGCGCCAGCAGCCGACCAGGGGTCGATCCCTTTGGCTACACCTTC. Translation gives CASSRPGVDPFGYTF.

This clone was seen once. This rearrangement joins TRBV2 to TRBJ2-6; D gene unclear. The CDR3 runs to 15 residues. Germline values: CDR1 SNHLY, CDR2 FYNNEI. Trimming took off 3 bases at V and 1 base at J, with 7 bases between the two ends. As DNA, the CDR3 is TGTGCCAGCAGTGAGTTAGCTTCTGGGGCCAACGTCCTGACTTTC. As protein: CASSELASGANVLTF. Full variable domain (missing parts from reference TRBV2 and TRBJ2-6): EPEVTQTPSHQVTQMGQEVILRCVPISNHLYFYWYRQILGQKVEFLVSFYNNEISEKSEIFDDQFSVERPDGSNFTLKIRSTKLEDSAMYFCASSELASGANVLTFGAGSRLTVL.

This clone was picked up a small number of times. The chain joins TRBV18 to TRBJ1-4; D is perhaps TRBD1 (5 bases). The CDR3 sequence is 15 residues long. Per germline, CDR1 KGHSH and CDR2 LQKENI. Trimming took 5 bases from V and 5 from J, leaving 15 bases between them. The CDR3 protein is CASSDVAGGNEKLFF. The CDR3 nucleotides are TGTGCCAGCTCAGACGTCGCTGGGGGGAATGAAAAACTGTTTTTT. Based on the CDR3 plus reference TRBV18 and TRBJ1-4, the full variable domain is NAGVMQNPRHLVRRRGQEARLRCSPMKGHSHVYWYRQLPEEGLKFMVYLQKENIIDESGMPKERFSAEFPKEGPSILRIQQVVRGDSAAYFCASSDVAGGNEKLFFGSGTQLSVL.

The chain joins TRBV4-2 to TRBJ1-1, with TRBD1 identical over 12 bases. CDR3 length equals 15 residues. The V and J ends lost 0 bases and 12 bases, in that order; junction bases with no gene match: 8. The germline CDR1 and CDR2 sequences are LGHNA and YNFKEQ. The chain's CDR3 is CASSQEYLGTGGTFF. In nucleotides, the CDR3 is TGTGCCAGCAGCCAAGAATATCTAGGGACAGGGGGCACTTTCTTT.

This chain links TRBV29-1 with TRBJ2-3, with TRBD2 matching 8 bases. This CDR3 spans 14 amino acids. CDR1 and CDR2 from the germline V gene are SQVTM and ANQGSEA. V gave up 5 bases and J gave up 2 bases; unmatched junction bases: 6. The CDR3 DNA reads TGCAGCGTTCTCCTAGCGGGCCTCACAGATACGCAGTATTTT. Translated: CSVLLAGLTDTQYF.

The chain recombines TRBV7-2 with TRBJ1-2; D perhaps matches TRBD1 (5 bases). Germline-derived CDR1 and CDR2 are SGHTA and FQGNSA. The CDR3 sequence is 13 residues long. The V gene lost 4 bases and the J gene lost 8 bases, with 14 bases spanning the gap. The CDR3 DNA reads as TGTGCCAGCAGCTCTGGGGCTAAGGTCGGCTACACCTTC. Amino acid sequence: CASSSGAKVGYTF.

The V call is TRBV10-1, the J call TRBJ2-1; 10 nucleotides agree with TRBD2. Unmatched junction bases numbered 10, after V lost 2 bases and J lost 3 bases. This CDR3 contains 18 residues. Germline values: CDR1 WNHNN, CDR2 SYGVQD (reference sequence). The CDR3 DNA sequence: TGCGCCAGCAGTGAGATGGGTCTAGCGGGGGCTTTCTACAATGAGCAGTTCTTC. Translated, it gives CASSEMGLAGAFYNEQFF.

This clone was found once. The chain combines TRBV5-5 with TRBJ2-7, with a possible D match to TRBD2 (6 bases). The germline V gene has CDR1 SGHKS and CDR2 YYEKEE (reference sequence). V lost 1 base, J lost 3 bases, and 8 bases lay in between. The CDR3 loop spans 13 amino acids. The CDR3 coding sequence is TGTGCCAGCAGCTTGTGGAGGGGCTACGAGCAGTACTTC. Its protein product is CASSLWRGYEQYF.